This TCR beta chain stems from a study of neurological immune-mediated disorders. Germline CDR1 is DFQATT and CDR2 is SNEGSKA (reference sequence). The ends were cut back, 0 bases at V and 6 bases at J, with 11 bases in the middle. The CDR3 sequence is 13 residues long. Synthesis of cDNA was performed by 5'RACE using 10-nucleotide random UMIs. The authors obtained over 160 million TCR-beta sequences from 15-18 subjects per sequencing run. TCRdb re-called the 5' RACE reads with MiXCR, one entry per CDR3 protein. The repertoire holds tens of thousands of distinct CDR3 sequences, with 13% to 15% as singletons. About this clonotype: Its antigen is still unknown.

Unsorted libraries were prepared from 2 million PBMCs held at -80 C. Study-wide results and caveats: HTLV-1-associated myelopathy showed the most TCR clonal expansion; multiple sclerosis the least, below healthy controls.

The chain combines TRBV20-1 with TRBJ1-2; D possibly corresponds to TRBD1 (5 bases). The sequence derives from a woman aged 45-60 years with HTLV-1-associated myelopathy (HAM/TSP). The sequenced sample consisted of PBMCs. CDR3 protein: CSARDLGGNGYTF. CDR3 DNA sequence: TGCAGTGCTAGAGATCTGGGGGGGAATGGCTACACCTTC.